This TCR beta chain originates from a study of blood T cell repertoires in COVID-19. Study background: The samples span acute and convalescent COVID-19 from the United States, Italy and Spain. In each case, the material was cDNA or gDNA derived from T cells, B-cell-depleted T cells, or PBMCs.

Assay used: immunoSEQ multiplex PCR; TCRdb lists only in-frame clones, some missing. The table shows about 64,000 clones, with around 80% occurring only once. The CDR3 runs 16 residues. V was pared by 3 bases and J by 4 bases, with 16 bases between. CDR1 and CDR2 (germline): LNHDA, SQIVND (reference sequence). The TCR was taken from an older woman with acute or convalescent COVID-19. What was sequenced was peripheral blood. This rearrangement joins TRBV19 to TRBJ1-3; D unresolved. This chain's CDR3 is CASSIVYAAFGNTIYF. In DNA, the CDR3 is TGTGCCAGTAGTATTGTGTATGCAGCGTTCGGAAACACCATATATTTT.